This T cell receptor (beta chain) was recorded in a study of beta chain features in type 1 diabetes. Study results and limitations: A moderate, significant TCRB CDR3 shortening appeared in type 1 diabetes across four CD4+ subsets. At VDJ recombination sites, type 1 diabetes patients had fewer insertions and more deleted nucleotides. The study left unresolved whether HLA type influences TCRB rearrangement.

Expressed TCRB transcripts were sequenced because the entire RNA isolate underwent reverse transcription. Some clones are missing from TCRdb's copy, which holds only in-frame ones; the method was immunoSEQ multiplex PCR. The sample holds 300,000 to 450,000 clones, around 9.6% seen once. On this clone itself: The antigen remains unidentified.

Germline loops: CDR1 KGHSH, CDR2 LQKENI. This CDR3 has 14 residues. The V end was cut by 6 bases, the J end by 7 bases, with 19 bases between. The sequencing input was central memory CD4+ T cells from blood. The TCR sequence derives from a man younger than 40 with type 1 diabetes. The gene calls are TRBV18 and TRBJ2-7; TRBD2 is a possible D gene (5 bases). CDR3 sequence: CASSSRTGNLEQYF. The CDR3 DNA sequence: TGTGCCAGCTCGTCTAGGACGGGAAACTTAGAGCAGTACTTC.